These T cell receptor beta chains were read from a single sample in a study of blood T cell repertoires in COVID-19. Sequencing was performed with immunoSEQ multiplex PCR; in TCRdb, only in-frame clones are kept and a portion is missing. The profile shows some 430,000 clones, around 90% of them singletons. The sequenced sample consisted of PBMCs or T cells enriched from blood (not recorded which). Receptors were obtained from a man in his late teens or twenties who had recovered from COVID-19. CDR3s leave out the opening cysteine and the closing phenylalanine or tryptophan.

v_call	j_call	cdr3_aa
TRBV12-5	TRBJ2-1	ASEGLSHEQF
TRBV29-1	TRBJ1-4	SAAGPPTEKLF
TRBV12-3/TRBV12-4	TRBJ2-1	ASSPDRGEQF
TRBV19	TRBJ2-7	ASGLAGTYEQY
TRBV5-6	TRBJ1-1	ASRETGATEAF
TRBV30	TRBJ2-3	AGGVRGTDTQY
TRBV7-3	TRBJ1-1	ASSSDSNTEAF
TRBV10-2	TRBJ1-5	ASSESDSGVQPQH
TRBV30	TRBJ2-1	AWKFGGNEQF
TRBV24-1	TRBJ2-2	ATEGLAGTGELF
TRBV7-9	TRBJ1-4	ASSMTGNRVSEGKLF
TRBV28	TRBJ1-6	ASERTHNSPLH
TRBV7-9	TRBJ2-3	ASSSQGSGDTQY
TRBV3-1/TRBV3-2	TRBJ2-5	ASSPKSLAGLY
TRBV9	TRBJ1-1	ASSGHGGANTEAF
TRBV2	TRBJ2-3	ASGSSSSTDTQY
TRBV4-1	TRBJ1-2	ASRNTGRAFNYGYT
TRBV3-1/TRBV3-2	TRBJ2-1	ASSLRLAGGNEQF
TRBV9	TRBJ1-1	ASSARQAGGSTEAF
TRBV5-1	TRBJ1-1	ASSLEVRAQGVL
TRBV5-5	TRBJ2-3	ASSLERADTQY
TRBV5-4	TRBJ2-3	ASSPTGTSGGDTQY
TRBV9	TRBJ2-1	ASSVGLAGGWHEQF
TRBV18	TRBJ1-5	ASSPPGGYNQPQH
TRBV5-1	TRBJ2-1	ASSLDRVYEQF
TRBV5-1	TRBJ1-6	ASSFRDSSYNSPLH
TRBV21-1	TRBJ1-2	ASSKANVNYGYT
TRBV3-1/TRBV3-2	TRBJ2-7	ASSNVPDRDEQY
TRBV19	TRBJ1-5	ASSIGRQGVHQPQH
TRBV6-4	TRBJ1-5	ASSDSRTGTVFNQPQH
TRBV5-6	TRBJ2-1	ASSLRLAGAGEQF
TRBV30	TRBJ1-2	AWSVGDYGYT
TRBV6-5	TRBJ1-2	ASRPGVSGYGYT
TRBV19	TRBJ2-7	ASSPGQTYEQY
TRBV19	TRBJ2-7	ASSRSYLVAKYEQY
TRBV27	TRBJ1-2	ASGWVDRPLYGYT
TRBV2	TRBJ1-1	ARGQGLNTEAF
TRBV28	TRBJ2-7	ASSLVHPSSYEQY
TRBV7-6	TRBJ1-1	ASSLGTGRFGAPKGAEAF
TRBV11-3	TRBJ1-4	ASSLNGEKLF
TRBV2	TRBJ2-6	ASSQGQPGANVLT
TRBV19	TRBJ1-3	ASSLSVGQNTIY
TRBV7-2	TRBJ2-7	ASSLVAGGIYEQY
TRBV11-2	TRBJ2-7	ASSYPKKTGWEQY
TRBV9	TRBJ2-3	ASSDFGDTQY
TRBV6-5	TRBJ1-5	ASGKGGNQPQH
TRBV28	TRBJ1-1	ASSLQGGTEAF